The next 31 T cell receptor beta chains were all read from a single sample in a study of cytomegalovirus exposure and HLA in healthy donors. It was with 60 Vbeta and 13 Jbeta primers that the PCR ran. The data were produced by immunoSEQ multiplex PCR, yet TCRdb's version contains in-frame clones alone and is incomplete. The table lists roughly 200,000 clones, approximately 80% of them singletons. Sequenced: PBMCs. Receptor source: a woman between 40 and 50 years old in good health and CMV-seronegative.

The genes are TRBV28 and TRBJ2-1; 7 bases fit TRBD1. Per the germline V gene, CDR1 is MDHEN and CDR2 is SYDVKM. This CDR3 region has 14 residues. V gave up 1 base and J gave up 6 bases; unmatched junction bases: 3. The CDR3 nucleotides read TGTGCCAGCAGTTTATTGGACAGGTTCAATGAGCAGTTCTTC. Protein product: CASSLLDRFNEQFF.

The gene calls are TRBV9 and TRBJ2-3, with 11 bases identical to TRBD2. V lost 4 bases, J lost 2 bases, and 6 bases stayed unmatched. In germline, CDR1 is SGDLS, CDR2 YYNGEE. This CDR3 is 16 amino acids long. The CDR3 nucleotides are TGTGCCAGCAGCCCAAGACTAGCGGGGCCCACAGATACGCAGTATTTT. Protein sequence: CASSPRLAGPTDTQYF.

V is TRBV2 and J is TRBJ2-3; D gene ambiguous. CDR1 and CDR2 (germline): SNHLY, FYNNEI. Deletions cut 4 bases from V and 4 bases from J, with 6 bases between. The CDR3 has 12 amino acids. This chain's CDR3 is CASSASADTQYF. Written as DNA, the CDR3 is TGTGCCAGCAGTGCCTCGGCAGATACGCAGTATTTT.

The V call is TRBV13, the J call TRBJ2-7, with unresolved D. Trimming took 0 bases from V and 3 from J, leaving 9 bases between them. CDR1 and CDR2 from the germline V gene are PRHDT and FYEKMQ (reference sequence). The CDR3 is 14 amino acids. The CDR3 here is CASSLGFTLYEQYF. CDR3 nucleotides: TGTGCCAGCAGCTTAGGTTTTACTCTCTACGAGCAGTACTTC. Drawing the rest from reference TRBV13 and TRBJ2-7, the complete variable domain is AAGVIQSPRHLIKEKRETATLKCYPIPRHDTVYWYQQGPGQDPQFLISFYEKMQSDKGSIPDRFSAQQFSDYHSELNMSSLELGDSALYFCASSLGFTLYEQYFGPGTRLTVT.

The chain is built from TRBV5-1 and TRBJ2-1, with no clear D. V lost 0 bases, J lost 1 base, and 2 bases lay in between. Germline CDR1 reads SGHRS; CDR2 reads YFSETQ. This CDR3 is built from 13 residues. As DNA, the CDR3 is TGCGCCAGCAGCTTGGCTTCCTACAATGAGCAGTTCTTC. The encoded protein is CASSLASYNEQFF.

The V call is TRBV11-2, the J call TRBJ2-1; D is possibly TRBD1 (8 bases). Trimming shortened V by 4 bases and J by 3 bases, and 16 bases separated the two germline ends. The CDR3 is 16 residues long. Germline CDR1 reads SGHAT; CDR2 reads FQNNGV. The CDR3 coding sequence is TGTGCCAGCAGCTCGGGGGGACAGGAGGTCTACAATGAGCAGTTCTTC. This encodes CASSSGGQEVYNEQFF. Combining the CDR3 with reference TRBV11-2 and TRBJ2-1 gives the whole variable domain EAGVAQSPRYKIIEKRQSVAFWCNPISGHATLYWYQQILGQGPKLLIQFQNNGVVDDSQLPKDRFSAERLKGVDSTLKIQPAKLEDSAVYLCASSSGGQEVYNEQFFGPGTRLTVL.

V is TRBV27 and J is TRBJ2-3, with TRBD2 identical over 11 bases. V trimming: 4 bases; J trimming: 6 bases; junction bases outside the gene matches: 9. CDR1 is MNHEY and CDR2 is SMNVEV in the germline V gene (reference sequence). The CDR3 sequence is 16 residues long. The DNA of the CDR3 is TGTGCCAGCAGTTCTTTAGCGGGGGGGCAGTGGGATACGCAGTATTTT. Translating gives CASSSLAGGQWDTQYF.

This CDR3 reads CAWGGGGYEQYF. Written as DNA, the CDR3 is TGTGCCTGGGGAGGCGGAGGCTACGAGCAGTACTTC. This chain connects TRBV30 to TRBJ2-7; D perhaps matches TRBD2 (5 bases). V lost 5 bases and J 3 bases, leaving 11 bases between the germline ends. The CDR3 is made up of 12 amino acids. Germline CDR1 is GTSNPN and CDR2 is SVGIG (reference sequence).

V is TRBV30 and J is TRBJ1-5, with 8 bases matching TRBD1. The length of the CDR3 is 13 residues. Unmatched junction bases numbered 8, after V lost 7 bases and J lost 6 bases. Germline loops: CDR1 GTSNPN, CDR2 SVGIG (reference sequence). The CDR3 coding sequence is TGTGCCTTCGGACAGGGTCAGACTCAGCCCCAGCATTTT. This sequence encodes CAFGQGQTQPQHF. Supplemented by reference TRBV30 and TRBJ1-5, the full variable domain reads SQTIHQWPATLVQPVGSPLSLECTVEGTSNPNLYWYRQAAGRGLQLLFYSVGIGQISSEVPQNLSASRPQDRQFILSSKKLLLSDSGFYLCAFGQGQTQPQHFGDGTRLSIL.

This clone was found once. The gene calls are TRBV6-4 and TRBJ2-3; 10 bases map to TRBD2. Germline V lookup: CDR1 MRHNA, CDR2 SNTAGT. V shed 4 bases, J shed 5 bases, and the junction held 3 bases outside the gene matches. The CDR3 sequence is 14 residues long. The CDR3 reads CASSVTSGEDTQYF. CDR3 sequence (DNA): TGTGCCAGCAGTGTCACTAGCGGGGAAGATACGCAGTATTTT.

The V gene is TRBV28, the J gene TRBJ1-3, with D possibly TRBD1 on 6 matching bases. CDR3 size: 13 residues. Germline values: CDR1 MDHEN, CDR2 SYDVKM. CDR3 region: CGSAGTPGNTIYF. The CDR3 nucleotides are TGTGGGAGCGCAGGGACACCTGGAAACACCATATATTTT.

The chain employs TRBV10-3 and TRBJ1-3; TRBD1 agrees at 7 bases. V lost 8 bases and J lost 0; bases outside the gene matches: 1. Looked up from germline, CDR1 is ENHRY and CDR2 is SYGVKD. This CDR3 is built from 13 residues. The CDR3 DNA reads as TGTGCCATCCGGGACAGCTCTGGAAACACCATATATTTT. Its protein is CAIRDSSGNTIYF.

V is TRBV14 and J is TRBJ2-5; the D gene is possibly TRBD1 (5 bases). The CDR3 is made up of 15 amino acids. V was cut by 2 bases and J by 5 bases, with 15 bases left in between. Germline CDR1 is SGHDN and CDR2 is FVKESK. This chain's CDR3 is CASSQLLGAGETQYF. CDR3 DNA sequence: TGTGCCAGCAGCCAACTACTTGGGGCAGGGGAGACCCAGTACTTC.

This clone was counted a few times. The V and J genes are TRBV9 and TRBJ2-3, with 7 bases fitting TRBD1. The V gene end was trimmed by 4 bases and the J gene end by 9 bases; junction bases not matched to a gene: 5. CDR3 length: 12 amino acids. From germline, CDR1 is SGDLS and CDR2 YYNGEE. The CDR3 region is CASSLRQGTQYF. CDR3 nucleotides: TGTGCCAGCAGCCTCCGACAGGGCACGCAGTATTTT.

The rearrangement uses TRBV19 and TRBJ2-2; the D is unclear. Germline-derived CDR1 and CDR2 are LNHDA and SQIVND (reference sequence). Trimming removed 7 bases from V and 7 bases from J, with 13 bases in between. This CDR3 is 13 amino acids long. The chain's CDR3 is CASTAVVDGELFF. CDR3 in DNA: TGTGCCAGTACCGCGGTCGTGGACGGGGAGCTGTTTTTT.

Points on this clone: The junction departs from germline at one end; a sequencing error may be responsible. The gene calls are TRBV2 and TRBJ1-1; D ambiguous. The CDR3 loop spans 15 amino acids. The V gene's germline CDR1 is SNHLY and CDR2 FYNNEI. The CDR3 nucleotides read TGTGCCGGCAGCGCCTCCGGTTGGGGAGACACTGAAGCTTTCTTT. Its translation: CAGSASGWGDTEAFF.

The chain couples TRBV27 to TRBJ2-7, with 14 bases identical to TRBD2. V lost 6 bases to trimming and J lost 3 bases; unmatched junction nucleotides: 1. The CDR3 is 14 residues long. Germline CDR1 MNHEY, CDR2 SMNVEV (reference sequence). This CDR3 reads CASRGLAGGYEQYF. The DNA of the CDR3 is TGTGCCAGCAGAGGACTAGCGGGGGGCTACGAGCAGTACTTC.

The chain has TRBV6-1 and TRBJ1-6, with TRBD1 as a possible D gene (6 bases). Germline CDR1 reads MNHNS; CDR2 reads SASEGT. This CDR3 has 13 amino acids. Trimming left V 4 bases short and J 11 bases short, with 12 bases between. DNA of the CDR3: TGTGCCAGCAGTGGGACAGTTCCCCCACCCCTCCACTTT. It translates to CASSGTVPPPLHF.

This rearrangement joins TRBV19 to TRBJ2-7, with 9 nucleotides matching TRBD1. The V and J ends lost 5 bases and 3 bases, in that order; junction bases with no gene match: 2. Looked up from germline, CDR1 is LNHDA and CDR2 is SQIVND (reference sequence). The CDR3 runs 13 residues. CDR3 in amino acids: CASSLDRGYEQYF. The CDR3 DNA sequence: TGTGCCAGTAGTTTGGACAGGGGCTACGAGCAGTACTTC.

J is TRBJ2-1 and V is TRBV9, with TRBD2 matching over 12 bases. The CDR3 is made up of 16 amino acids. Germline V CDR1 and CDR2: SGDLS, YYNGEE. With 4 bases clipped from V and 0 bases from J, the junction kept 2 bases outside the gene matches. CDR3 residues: CASSPSGGASYNEQFF. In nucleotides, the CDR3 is TGTGCCAGCAGCCCTAGCGGGGGGGCCTCCTACAATGAGCAGTTCTTC.

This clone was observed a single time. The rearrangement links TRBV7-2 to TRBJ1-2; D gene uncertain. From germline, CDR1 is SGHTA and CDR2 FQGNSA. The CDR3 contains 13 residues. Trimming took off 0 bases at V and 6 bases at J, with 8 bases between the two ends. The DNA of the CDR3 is TGTGCCAGCAGCTTAGCCCTAGGCAATGGCTACACCTTC. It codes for CASSLALGNGYTF.

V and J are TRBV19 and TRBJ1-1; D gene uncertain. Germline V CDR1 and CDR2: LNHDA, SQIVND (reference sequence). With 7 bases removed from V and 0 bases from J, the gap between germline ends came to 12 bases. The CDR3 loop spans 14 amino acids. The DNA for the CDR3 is TGTGCCAGTACCACGACGGGTATGAACACTGAAGCTTTCTTT. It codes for CASTTTGMNTEAFF.

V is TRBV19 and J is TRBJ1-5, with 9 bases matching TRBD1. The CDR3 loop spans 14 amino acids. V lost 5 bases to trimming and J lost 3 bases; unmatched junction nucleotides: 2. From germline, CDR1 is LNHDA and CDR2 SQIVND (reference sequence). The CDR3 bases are TGTGCCAGTAGTGTACAGGGGGCCAATCAGCCCCAGCATTTT. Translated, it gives CASSVQGANQPQHF.

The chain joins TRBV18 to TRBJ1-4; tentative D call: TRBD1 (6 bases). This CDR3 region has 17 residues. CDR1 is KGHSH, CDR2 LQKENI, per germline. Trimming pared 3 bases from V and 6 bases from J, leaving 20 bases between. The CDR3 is CASSPRFQQGNYEKLFF. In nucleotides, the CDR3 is TGTGCCAGCTCACCTAGATTTCAACAGGGCAATTATGAAAAACTGTTTTTT.

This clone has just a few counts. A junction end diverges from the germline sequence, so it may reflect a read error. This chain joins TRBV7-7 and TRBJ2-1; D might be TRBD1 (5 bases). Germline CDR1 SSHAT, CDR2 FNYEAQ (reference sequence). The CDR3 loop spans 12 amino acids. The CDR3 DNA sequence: TGTGCTAGCAGATCAGGGTCGGGTGAGCAGTTCTTC. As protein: CASRSGSGEQFF.

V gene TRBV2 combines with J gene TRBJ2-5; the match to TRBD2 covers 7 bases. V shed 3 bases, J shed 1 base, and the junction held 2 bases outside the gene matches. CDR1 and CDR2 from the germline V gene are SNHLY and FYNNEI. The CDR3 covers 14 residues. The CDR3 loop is CASSERGTQETQYF. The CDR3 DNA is TGTGCCAGCAGTGAGCGGGGGACCCAAGAGACCCAGTACTTC. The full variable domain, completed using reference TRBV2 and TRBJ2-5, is EPEVTQTPSHQVTQMGQEVILRCVPISNHLYFYWYRQILGQKVEFLVSFYNNEISEKSEIFDDQFSVERPDGSNFTLKIRSTKLEDSAMYFCASSERGTQETQYFGPGTRLLVL.

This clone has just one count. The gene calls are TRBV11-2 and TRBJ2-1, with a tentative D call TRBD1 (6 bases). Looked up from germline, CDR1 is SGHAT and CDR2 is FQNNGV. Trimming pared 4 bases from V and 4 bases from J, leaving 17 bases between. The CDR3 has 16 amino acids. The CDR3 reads CASSWARDTMYNEQFF. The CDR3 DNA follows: TGTGCCAGCAGCTGGGCAAGGGACACGATGTACAATGAGCAGTTCTTC.

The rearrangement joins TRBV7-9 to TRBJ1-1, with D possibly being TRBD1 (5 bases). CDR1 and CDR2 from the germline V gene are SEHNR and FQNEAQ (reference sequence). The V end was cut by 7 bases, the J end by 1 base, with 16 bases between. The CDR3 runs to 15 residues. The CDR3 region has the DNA TGTGCCAGCACCTCAGGGTCCACAGCGAACACTGAAGCTTTCTTT. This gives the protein CASTSGSTANTEAFF.

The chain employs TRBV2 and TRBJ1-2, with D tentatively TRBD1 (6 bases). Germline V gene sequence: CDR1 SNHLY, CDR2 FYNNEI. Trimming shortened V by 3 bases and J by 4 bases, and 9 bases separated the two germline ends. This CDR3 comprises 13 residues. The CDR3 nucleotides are TGTGCCAGCAGTGATATCAGGGGCTATGGCTACACCTTC. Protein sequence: CASSDIRGYGYTF.

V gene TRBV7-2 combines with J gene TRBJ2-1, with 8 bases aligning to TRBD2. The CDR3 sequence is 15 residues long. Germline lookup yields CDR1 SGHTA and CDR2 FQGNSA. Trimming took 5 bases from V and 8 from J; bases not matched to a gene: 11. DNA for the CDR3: TGTGCCAGCAGCCCTTTCTCGGGGGGGTCATATGAGCAGTTCTTC. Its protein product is CASSPFSGGSYEQFF.

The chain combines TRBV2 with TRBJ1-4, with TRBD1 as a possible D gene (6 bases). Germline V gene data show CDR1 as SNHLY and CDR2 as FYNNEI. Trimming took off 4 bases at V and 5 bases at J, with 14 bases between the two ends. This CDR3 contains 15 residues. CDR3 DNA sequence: TGTGCCAGCAGTGGTCCCGGGAGGGGGAATGAAAAACTGTTTTTT. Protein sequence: CASSGPGRGNEKLFF.